This TCR beta chain was sequenced in a study of blood T cell repertoires in COVID-19. Cohort allocation depended upon clinical history that participants reported. Participants classified as exposed had met a COVID-19 case within 2 weeks before study entry. Authors' methods: It was from reference gene primer amplification that nucleated cell counts were estimated. Sequencing used immunoSEQ multiplex PCR; TCRdb keeps in-frame clones, though not all of them. The DNA was the basis for D and trimming; V, J and clone size are from that table. The sample shows 150,000 to 200,000 clones, over 80% of them seen only once. This clonotype originated in a man between 65 and 79 years old who had been exposed to COVID-19. The source material was PBMCs or T cells enriched from blood (not recorded which).

CDR3 sequence (DNA): TGTGCCAGCAGCGCCTACGGGGAGACCCAGTACTTC. Its protein is CASSAYGETQYF. The gene calls are TRBV9 and TRBJ2-5, with D hard to call. Germline V gives CDR1 SGDLS, CDR2 YYNGEE. Deletions cut 3 bases from V and 5 bases from J, with 8 bases between. The CDR3 is made up of 12 amino acids.